Listed below are T cell receptor beta chains from one sample, sequenced in a study of blood T cell repertoires in COVID-19. The method was immunoSEQ multiplex PCR; TCRdb's version includes in-frame clones alone and lacks a portion of them. The sample lists 68,000 or so clones, approximately 89% occurring once. Specimen: peripheral blood. The source of these receptors is a human donor in a cohort sampled during active COVID-19. CDR3s include the opening cysteine and the closing phenylalanine or tryptophan. Fields, in order: D gene, J gene, V gene, clone size, CDR3 protein, CDR3 DNA. D genes are given only for firm matches. Size is omitted from some rows. Given values are once, few, many or a class for expanded clones.

d_gene: -
j_gene: TRBJ2-1
v_gene: TRBV6-1
abundance: -
CDR3aa: CASSEGGNREGRQFF
CDR3nt: TGTGCCAGCAGTGAAGGGGGGAACAGGGAAGGGAGGCAGTTCTTC

d_gene: -
j_gene: TRBJ1-2
v_gene: TRBV7-2
abundance: few
CDR3aa: CASSLRERGGYTF
CDR3nt: TGTGCCAGCAGCTTACGAGAGAGAGGAGGCTACACCTTC

d_gene: -
j_gene: TRBJ1-3
v_gene: TRBV19
abundance: -
CDR3aa: CASSFWRQTGNTIYF
CDR3nt: TGTGCCAGTAGTTTTTGGAGACAGACTGGAAACACCATATATTTT

d_gene: -
j_gene: TRBJ2-3
v_gene: TRBV6-5
abundance: -
CDR3aa: CASSSVDTQYF
CDR3nt: TGTGCCAGCAGTTCTGTGGATACGCAGTATTTT

d_gene: -
j_gene: TRBJ2-3
v_gene: TRBV29-1
abundance: once
CDR3aa: CSVEEGIGATQYF
CDR3nt: TGCAGCGTTGAGGAGGGAATCGGGGCTACGCAGTATTTT

d_gene: TRBD2
j_gene: TRBJ2-2
v_gene: TRBV7-3
abundance: -
CDR3aa: CASSPRLAGAGELFF
CDR3nt: TGTGCCAGCAGCCCAAGACTAGCGGGAGCTGGGGAGCTGTTTTTT

d_gene: TRBD1
j_gene: TRBJ1-5
v_gene: TRBV19
abundance: -
CDR3aa: CASSRQGPQPQHF
CDR3nt: TGTGCCAGTAGTAGACAGGGGCCCCAGCCCCAGCATTTT

d_gene: TRBD2
j_gene: TRBJ2-5
v_gene: TRBV19
abundance: once
CDR3aa: CASIGAGTGETQYF
CDR3nt: TGTGCCAGTATCGGAGCGGGAACGGGGGAGACCCAGTACTTC

d_gene: TRBD1
j_gene: TRBJ1-1
v_gene: TRBV5-1
abundance: -
CDR3aa: CASTTPGQGLNTEAFF
CDR3nt: TGCGCCAGCACTACTCCGGGACAGGGGCTGAACACTGAAGCTTTCTTT

d_gene: TRBD1
j_gene: TRBJ2-5
v_gene: TRBV9
abundance: once
CDR3aa: CASSPGQGAKETQYF
CDR3nt: TGTGCCAGCAGCCCCGGACAGGGGGCTAAGGAGACCCAGTACTTC

d_gene: TRBD2
j_gene: TRBJ2-7
v_gene: TRBV28
abundance: -
CDR3aa: CASRTSGYYEQYF
CDR3nt: TGTGCCAGCAGAACTAGCGGTTACTACGAGCAGTACTTC

d_gene: -
j_gene: TRBJ2-1
v_gene: TRBV28
abundance: -
CDR3aa: CASRVADVYNEQFF
CDR3nt: TGTGCCAGCAGGGTAGCGGATGTCTACAATGAGCAGTTCTTC

d_gene: -
j_gene: TRBJ2-7
v_gene: TRBV28
abundance: -
CDR3aa: CASTPAPGFSYEQYF
CDR3nt: TGTGCCAGTACACCGGCCCCCGGGTTCTCCTACGAGCAGTACTTC

d_gene: TRBD1
j_gene: TRBJ2-4
v_gene: TRBV4-1
abundance: -
CDR3aa: CASSQDSGGQGIKNIQYF
CDR3nt: TGCGCCAGCAGCCAAGATTCAGGGGGACAGGGGATCAAAAACATTCAGTACTTC

d_gene: -
j_gene: TRBJ2-3
v_gene: TRBV10-1
abundance: once
CDR3aa: CASRRDSWDTQYF
CDR3nt: TGCGCCAGCAGGAGGGACTCATGGGATACGCAGTATTTT

d_gene: -
j_gene: TRBJ1-6
v_gene: TRBV11-2
abundance: -
CDR3aa: CASSIGGISPLHF
CDR3nt: TGTGCCAGCAGCATTGGCGGCATTTCACCCCTCCACTTT

d_gene: TRBD2
j_gene: TRBJ2-1
v_gene: TRBV28
abundance: once
CDR3aa: CASSLSGGFPYNEQFF
CDR3nt: TGTGCCAGCAGTCTCAGCGGGGGGTTTCCCTACAATGAGCAGTTCTTC

d_gene: TRBD1
j_gene: TRBJ1-1
v_gene: TRBV7-2
abundance: -
CDR3aa: CASSSPDRANTEAFF
CDR3nt: TGTGCCAGCAGCTCCCCGGACAGGGCGAACACTGAAGCTTTCTTT

d_gene: TRBD1
j_gene: TRBJ2-7
v_gene: TRBV24-1
abundance: -
CDR3aa: CATSGQGYEQYF
CDR3nt: TGTGCCACCTCAGGACAGGGCTACGAGCAGTACTTC

d_gene: -
j_gene: TRBJ2-3
v_gene: TRBV28
abundance: -
CDR3aa: CASSFRGHRTDTQYF
CDR3nt: TGTGCCAGCAGTTTCAGGGGACATCGCACAGATACGCAGTATTTT

d_gene: -
j_gene: TRBJ1-1
v_gene: TRBV7-2
abundance: -
CDR3aa: CASSLGGEAFF
CDR3nt: TGTGCCAGCAGCTTAGGCGGTGAAGCTTTCTTT

d_gene: -
j_gene: TRBJ2-1
v_gene: TRBV10-3
abundance: -
CDR3aa: CAISPSSYNEQFF
CDR3nt: TGTGCCATCAGTCCCTCCTCCTACAATGAGCAGTTCTTC

d_gene: -
j_gene: TRBJ1-2
v_gene: TRBV27
abundance: -
CDR3aa: CASSTWGDYGYTF
CDR3nt: TGTGCCAGCAGTACTTGGGGCGACTATGGCTACACCTTC

d_gene: -
j_gene: TRBJ1-1
v_gene: TRBV7-9
abundance: few
CDR3aa: CASSPRGVTEAFF
CDR3nt: TGTGCCAGCAGCCCCCGGGGAGTCACTGAAGCTTTCTTT

d_gene: TRBD1
j_gene: TRBJ2-7
v_gene: TRBV19
abundance: -
CDR3aa: CASSNPGQSYEQYF
CDR3nt: TGTGCCAGTAGTAACCCGGGACAGAGCTACGAGCAGTACTTC

d_gene: TRBD2
j_gene: TRBJ2-3
v_gene: TRBV28
abundance: -
CDR3aa: CASRPQTSANTDTQYF
CDR3nt: TGTGCCAGCAGGCCTCAGACTAGCGCTAACACAGATACGCAGTATTTT

d_gene: TRBD2
j_gene: TRBJ2-1
v_gene: TRBV7-8
abundance: few
CDR3aa: CASSSKREAHNEQFF
CDR3nt: TGTGCCAGCAGCTCAAAGCGGGAGGCACACAATGAGCAGTTCTTC

d_gene: -
j_gene: TRBJ1-5
v_gene: TRBV19
abundance: -
CDR3aa: CASSIFSTNQPQHF
CDR3nt: TGTGCCAGTAGTATCTTTAGTACTAATCAGCCCCAGCATTTT

d_gene: -
j_gene: TRBJ1-5
v_gene: TRBV28
abundance: -
CDR3aa: CASSSREAARRPQHF
CDR3nt: TGTGCCAGCAGTTCCCGGGAGGCCGCGCGGCGGCCCCAGCATTTT